This T cell receptor (beta chain) came from a study of T cells in Graves' hyperthyroidism and ophthalmopathy. Germline V lookup: CDR1 SGHAT, CDR2 FQNNGV. The CDR3 runs 16 residues. After removal of 5 bases from V and 4 bases from J, the junction contained 8 bases not matched to a gene. Findings of the study overall: Also found in blood were most expanded thyroid clonotypes above 0.001. Ophthalmopathy was told apart from stable hyperthyroidism by a 13 V-J model. Progression to ophthalmopathy was predicted a median of 6.5 months early.

Amplification targeted TCR beta CDR3 regions from RNA transcripts. With the HTBI primer set, the TCR CDR3 went through a first round of RT-PCR. TCRdb called the multiplex PCR reads again in MiXCR, with one record for every CDR3 protein. The data show fewer than 850,000 distinct CDR3 sequences, with roughly 17% seen just once and around a sixth held by the top ten. This clonotype occurred many times. Its matching antigen is unknown. If no ophthalmopathy progression occurred within 18 months, Graves' hyperthyroidism was stable. The TCR comes from a middle-aged man with Graves' hyperthyroidism. This chain uses TRBV11-2 with TRBJ2-7; 13 bases are shared with TRBD2. Sequenced input: blood. CDR3 nucleotide sequence: TGTGCCAGCAGCGATACCCGGACTAGCGGGAGATACGAGCAGTACTTC. It translates to CASSDTRTSGRYEQYF. Full variable domain (rest looked up from reference TRBV11-2 and TRBJ2-7): EAGVAQSPRYKIIEKRQSVAFWCNPISGHATLYWYQQILGQGPKLLIQFQNNGVVDDSQLPKDRFSAERLKGVDSTLKIQPAKLEDSAVYLCASSDTRTSGRYEQYFGPGTRLTVT.